The 13 T cell receptor beta chains given below trace back to one sample, sequenced in a study of cytotoxic CD8 clonotypes in ibrutinib-treated CLL. Clones were read by immunoSEQ multiplex PCR, and TCRdb kept only the in-frame ones, dropping some. The repertoire includes almost 85,000 clones, about 86% of them detected once, and under 7% sits in the top ten. Source: PBMCs, taken before ibrutinib treatment. The receptors shown here come from a human donor with chronic lymphocytic leukemia.

V is TRBV5-1 and J is TRBJ1-2; D gene ambiguous. CDR1 is SGHRS, CDR2 YFSETQ, per germline. This CDR3 region has 14 residues. Trimming removed 1 base from V and 4 bases from J, with 11 bases in between. In DNA form, the CDR3 reads TGCGCCAGCAGCTTGCGAGGTTCGGTCTATGGCTACACCTTC. Protein sequence: CASSLRGSVYGYTF.

This clone appeared once. V is TRBV7-3 and J is TRBJ2-5; 7 bases map to TRBD2. The V and J ends lost 5 bases and 9 bases, in that order; junction bases with no gene match: 9. CDR3 length: 13 residues. CDR1 and CDR2 (germline): SGHTA, FQGTGA. As DNA, the CDR3 is TGTGCCAGCAGCCCCCGTGGTCGGGAGGCCCAGTACTTC. As protein: CASSPRGREAQYF.

This clone has a count of ten or more. This rearrangement joins TRBV7-2 to TRBJ2-1; D is perhaps TRBD1 or TRBD2 (7 bases each). This CDR3 region has 15 residues. CDR1 and CDR2 from the germline V gene are SGHTA and FQGNSA. Trimming took off 5 bases at V and 9 bases at J, with 20 bases between the two ends. The CDR3 DNA reads as TGTGCCAGCAGCCCTAGACAGGGAGGGCTGGGTGAGCAGTTCTTC. Its protein product is CASSPRQGGLGEQFF.

The chain has TRBV4-3 and TRBJ1-3; the D gene is possibly TRBD1 (5 bases). V dropped 1 base and J dropped 4 bases, with 11 bases sitting between them. CDR1 is LGHNA and CDR2 is YSLEER in the germline V gene. The CDR3 is 15 amino acids. Written as DNA, the CDR3 is TGCGCCAGCAGCCAAGTTATAGGGGCAGGAAACACCATATATTTT. Protein: CASSQVIGAGNTIYF.

J is TRBJ2-7 and V is TRBV29-1, with D hard to call. This CDR3 is 12 amino acids long. Trimming took off 5 bases at V and 2 bases at J, with 10 bases between the two ends. The germline V gene encodes CDR1 SQVTM and CDR2 ANQGSEA. Here the CDR3 DNA reads TGCAGCGTTCGGACGGCAACCTACGAGCAGTACTTC. It yields the protein CSVRTATYEQYF.

The chain joins TRBV6-5 to TRBJ2-2; D is uncertain. Trimming removed 8 bases at V and 6 bases at J, with 19 bases between. The length of the CDR3 is 15 residues. CDR1 MNHEY and CDR2 SVGAGI come from the germline V gene. The CDR3 DNA sequence: TGTGCCAGCGGTACAGACTTCTATGCTTCCGGGGAGCTGTTTTTT. Translation: CASGTDFYASGELFF.

V and J are TRBV18 and TRBJ1-1; tentatively, D is TRBD1 (5 bases). The germline V gene has CDR1 KGHSH and CDR2 LQKENI. This CDR3 region has 14 residues. The V end lost 1 base, the J end lost 4 bases, and 10 bases lay between the germline ends. For the CDR3, the DNA is TGTGCCAGCTCACCACTCGAGGGGAGCACTGAAGCTTTCTTT. Translation: CASSPLEGSTEAFF.

The V and J genes are TRBV5-1 and TRBJ2-1; 13 nucleotides align to TRBD2. V lost 5 bases to trimming and J lost 1 base; unmatched junction nucleotides: 3. This CDR3 has 16 residues. Germline CDR1 is SGHRS and CDR2 is YFSETQ. As DNA, the CDR3 is TGCGCCAGCAGGAGGGGACTAGCGGGGTCCTACAATGAGCAGTTCTTC. This sequence encodes CASRRGLAGSYNEQFF.

The chain couples TRBV12-5 to TRBJ1-1; D perhaps matches TRBD1 (6 bases). The CDR3 length is 16 residues. Trimming shortened V by 5 bases and J by 4 bases, and 20 bases separated the two germline ends. CDR1 and CDR2 (germline): LGHNT, FRNRAP. In nucleotides, the CDR3 is TGTGCTAGTGGTGGTTCGACAGGTACGATTTTCACTGAAGCTTTCTTT. Its translation is CASGGSTGTIFTEAFF.

The chain couples TRBV29-1 to TRBJ1-1, with D perhaps TRBD1 (6 bases). V was clipped by 3 bases and J by 3 bases, with 11 bases between them. Germline lookup yields CDR1 SQVTM and CDR2 ANQGSEA. The CDR3 is 13 residues long. CDR3 sequence reads: CSVDRGGDTEAFF. In DNA, the CDR3 is TGCAGCGTTGACAGGGGAGGGGACACTGAAGCTTTCTTT.

The chain recombines TRBV15 with TRBJ1-5; D is unresolved. V dropped 1 base and J dropped 3 bases, with 10 bases sitting between them. The CDR3 extends over 15 amino acids. Germline V gene data show CDR1 as LNHNV and CDR2 as YYDKDF (reference sequence). CDR3 residues: CATSRVGRHNQPQHF. CDR3 bases: TGTGCCACCAGCAGAGTGGGTAGGCACAATCAGCCCCAGCATTTT.

This chain links TRBV7-2 with TRBJ2-5; possibly TRBD1 for D (6 bases). CDR1 and CDR2 from the germline V gene are SGHTA and FQGNSA. The CDR3 consists of 18 residues. Trimming took 5 bases from V and 5 from J, leaving 27 bases between them. The CDR3 coding sequence is TGTGCCAGCAGCCTAATAGCGAGCAGGGACACCTCCGGGGAGACCCAGTACTTC. Translated: CASSLIASRDTSGETQYF. The whole variable domain, filled in from reference TRBV7-2 and TRBJ2-5, reads GAGVSQSPSNKVTEKGKDVELRCDPISGHTALYWYRQSLGQGLEFLIYFQGNSAPDKSGLPSDRFSAERTGGSVSTLTIQRTQQEDSAVYLCASSLIASRDTSGETQYFGPGTRLLVL.

To note about this clone: A junction end diverges from the germline sequence, so it may reflect a read error. J is TRBJ1-4 and V is TRBV19; TRBD1 agrees at 9 bases. Germline-derived CDR1 and CDR2 are LNHDA and SQIVND (reference sequence). This CDR3 is built from 11 residues. The DNA of the CDR3 is TGTGCCAGTAGTATAGGGCGGGACAGGGCCTTT. Translation: CASSIGRDRAF.